The 19 T cell receptor beta chains given below trace back to one sample, sequenced in a study of vaccination effects on CD4 cells after COVID-19. The protocol was immunoSEQ multiplex PCR, while the TCRdb copy is restricted to in-frame clones and leaves out a portion. The table lists 9,500 to 15,000 clones, roughly 71% of them singletons. Pools of viral peptides were used by the ViraFEST assay to expand antigen-specific CD4+ T cells ahead of sequencing. Cells that had been cultured for 10 days were the source of isolated CD4+ T cells. Two-dose vaccination with either BNT162b2 or mRNA-1273 was given to the participants. What these receptors recognize is not known. Here the sequenced sample was CD4+ T cells from PBMCs cultured with SARS-CoV-2 spike peptides, taken after COVID-19 vaccination. The receptors shown here come from a human donor who received a COVID-19 vaccine.

There are a few counts of this clone. CDR3 in amino acids: CASSLGTGAYNEQFF. The CDR3 DNA follows: TGTGCCAGCAGCTTAGGGACAGGGGCTTACAATGAGCAGTTCTTC. This chain uses TRBV11-3 with TRBJ2-1; 9 bases agree with TRBD1. CDR3 length: 15 residues. V trimming: 1 base; J trimming: 4 bases; junction bases outside the gene matches: 2. Germline V gene data show CDR1 as SGHNT and CDR2 as YENEEA.

The rearrangement joins TRBV3-1 (or the pseudogene TRBV3-2) to TRBJ2-7; tentative D call: TRBD2 (7 bases). There are 14 residues in the CDR3. V lost 0 bases, J lost 6 bases, and 12 bases lay in between. From germline, CDR1 is LGHDT and CDR2 YNNKEL (reference sequence). The CDR3 loop is CASSQEWEGGEQYF. DNA of the CDR3: TGTGCCAGCAGCCAAGAGTGGGAGGGGGGCGAGCAGTACTTC.

The chain has TRBV19 and TRBJ2-2; TRBD1 matches 8 bases. The CDR3 spans 14 residues. Unmatched junction bases numbered 2, after V lost 4 bases and J lost 4 bases. The germline V gene has CDR1 LNHDA and CDR2 SQIVND (reference sequence). The CDR3: CASSRQGATGELFF. The CDR3 DNA reads TGTGCCAGTAGTAGGCAGGGGGCCACCGGGGAGCTGTTTTTT.

The chain has TRBV2 and TRBJ2-1; 7 nucleotides line up with TRBD2. The germline gives CDR1 SNHLY, CDR2 FYNNEI. The V and J ends lost 1 base and 9 bases, in that order; junction bases with no gene match: 9. CDR3 length equals 15 residues. CDR3 loop: CASSEGRIPGGEQFF. In DNA form, the CDR3 reads TGTGCCAGCAGTGAAGGCAGGATTCCGGGGGGTGAGCAGTTCTTC.

The chain has TRBV7-2 and TRBJ2-5; TRBD2 agrees at 8 bases. This CDR3 contains 17 residues. The junction had 11 bases not matched to a gene; V was cut back by 0 bases and J by 5 bases. Germline-derived CDR1 and CDR2 are SGHTA and FQGNSA. CDR3: CASSLAPSGGAGETQYF. The CDR3 DNA is TGTGCCAGCAGCTTAGCCCCCTCCGGGGGGGCCGGGGAGACCCAGTACTTC.

This chain links TRBV27 with TRBJ2-3; 11 bases line up with TRBD2. CDR3 size: 16 residues. Trimming at V came to 3 bases and at J to 5 bases, leaving 7 bases not matched to a gene. Germline values: CDR1 MNHEY, CDR2 SMNVEV (reference sequence). CDR3: CASSFSGLAGGDTQYF. CDR3 nucleotide sequence: TGTGCCAGCAGTTTTTCAGGACTAGCGGGCGGAGATACGCAGTATTTT.

The chain employs TRBV27 and TRBJ2-6; D gene ambiguous. In germline, CDR1 is MNHEY, CDR2 SMNVEV (reference sequence). V was pared by 3 bases and J by 0 bases, with 6 bases between. This CDR3 has 15 residues. CDR3 nucleotide sequence: TGTGCCAGCAGTTTTGAACCCTCTGGGGCCAACGTCCTGACTTTC. Translated: CASSFEPSGANVLTF.

Judged by abundance, this clone is large (0.1 to 1%). This chain connects TRBV6-4 to TRBJ1-1, with D possibly matching TRBD1 (6 bases). V lost 4 bases and J 0 bases, leaving 12 bases between the germline ends. There are 15 residues in the CDR3. The germline gives CDR1 MRHNA, CDR2 SNTAGT. CDR3 in amino acids: CASSGYRDLNTEAFF. For the CDR3, the DNA is TGTGCCAGCAGTGGGTACAGGGACTTGAACACTGAAGCTTTCTTT.

The V gene is TRBV5-6, the J gene TRBJ1-1, with unresolved D. Per the germline V gene, CDR1 is SGHDT and CDR2 is YYEEEE. V was trimmed by 2 bases and J by 0 bases, leaving 11 bases between them. The CDR3 sequence is 15 residues long. The CDR3 bases are TGTGCCAGCAGCTTCGGGGTTTGGATGAACACTGAAGCTTTCTTT. Its protein product is CASSFGVWMNTEAFF.

The V call is TRBV6-4, the J call TRBJ2-3, with 9 bases identical to TRBD2. Germline trimming cut 5 bases from V and 0 bases from J; bases unmatched to any gene: 0. The V gene's germline CDR1 is MRHNA and CDR2 SNTAGT. The CDR3 covers 14 residues. CDR3 amino acids: CASSTSGSTDTQYF. CDR3 bases: TGTGCCAGCAGTACTAGCGGGAGCACAGATACGCAGTATTTT.

V gene TRBV6-1 combines with J gene TRBJ1-2, with a tentative D call TRBD1 (5 bases). CDR3 length: 14 amino acids. V shed 3 bases and J shed 5 bases, with 13 bases lying between them. The germline V gene has CDR1 MNHNS and CDR2 SASEGT. The CDR3 nucleotides are TGTGCCAGCAGTGAGGCGGGGGGTTGGTATGGCTACACCTTC. It encodes CASSEAGGWYGYTF.

This clone was observed a handful of times. This CDR3 reads CASSEAGLTEAFF. The CDR3 nucleotides read TGTGCCAGCAGTGAAGCGGGACTCACTGAAGCTTTCTTT. The chain has TRBV6-1 and TRBJ1-1, with D perhaps TRBD1 (5 bases). CDR1 and CDR2 (germline): MNHNS, SASEGT. Trimming took 0 bases from V and 4 from J, leaving 6 bases between them. The CDR3 extends over 13 amino acids.

V gene TRBV7-6 combines with J gene TRBJ1-5, with 7 bases that match TRBD1. The J segment lost 4 bases and the V segment lost 5 bases, leaving 8 bases of the junction unmatched. The CDR3 runs to 15 residues. From germline, CDR1 is SGHVS and CDR2 FNYEAQ. DNA for the CDR3: TGTGCCAGCAGCGAGGGGGCGGGTGGAAATCAGCCCCAGCATTTT. Residues: CASSEGAGGNQPQHF.

The chain uses TRBV12-3 or TRBV12-4 and TRBJ2-5, with D perhaps TRBD1 (5 bases). This CDR3 contains 13 residues. The germline V and J ends were trimmed by 3 bases and 4 bases, with 9 bases remaining between them. The CDR3 spells CASSLLGVETQYF. The CDR3 DNA reads as TGTGCCAGCAGTTTGCTAGGGGTAGAGACCCAGTACTTC.

The chain couples TRBV7-9 to TRBJ1-1, with unresolved D. Between the trimmed V and J ends, which lost 4 bases and 3 bases, there was a span of 9 bases. The germline gives CDR1 SEHNR, CDR2 FQNEAQ (reference sequence). The CDR3 sequence is 13 residues long. The CDR3 is CASSSVGYTEAFF. CDR3 coding DNA: TGTGCCAGCAGCTCGGTGGGGTACACTGAAGCTTTCTTT. Combining the CDR3 with reference TRBV7-9 and TRBJ1-1 gives the whole variable domain DTGVSQNPRHKITKRGQNVTFRCDPISEHNRLYWYRQTLGQGPEFLTYFQNEAQLEKSRLLSDRFSAERPKGSFSTLEIQRTEQGDSAMYLCASSSVGYTEAFFGQGTRLTVV.

The chain joins TRBV19 to TRBJ2-6; 8 bases are a match to TRBD2. Per germline, CDR1 LNHDA and CDR2 SQIVND (reference sequence). The V segment lost 6 bases and the J segment 2 bases; nucleotides outside the gene matches: 6. The CDR3 is made up of 16 amino acids. The CDR3 loop is CASRPGGGPGANVLTF. The CDR3 DNA reads TGTGCCAGTAGGCCCGGGGGGGGTCCTGGGGCCAACGTCCTGACTTTC.

This sequence joins TRBV5-6 and TRBJ2-3; TRBD2 matches at 12 bases. Losses at the gene ends were 3 bases for V and 3 bases for J; bases not matched to a gene: 5. Germline lookup yields CDR1 SGHDT and CDR2 YYEEEE. The CDR3 is 16 residues long. The CDR3 here is CASSSLTSGRTDTQYF. DNA of the CDR3: TGTGCCAGCAGCTCCCTGACTAGCGGGAGAACAGATACGCAGTATTTT.

The V and J genes are TRBV5-1 and TRBJ2-1; weak D call: TRBD1 (5 bases). Germline values: CDR1 SGHRS, CDR2 YFSETQ. V dropped 4 bases and J dropped 9 bases, with 14 bases sitting between them. CDR3 size: 13 residues. CDR3 protein: CASSQAWGSEQFF. CDR3 DNA: TGCGCCAGCAGCCAGGCCTGGGGCAGTGAGCAGTTCTTC.

J is TRBJ2-5 and V is TRBV3-1 (or the pseudogene TRBV3-2); TRBD2 agrees at 14 bases. Unmatched junction bases numbered 10, after V lost 0 bases and J lost 4 bases. Germline CDR1 is LGHDT and CDR2 is YNNKEL (reference sequence). The CDR3 sequence is 19 residues long. The CDR3 nucleotides read TGTGCCAGCAGCCAAGATGAAGAGACTAGCGGGGGGGCAAGAGAGACCCAGTACTTC. It translates to CASSQDEETSGGARETQYF.